This TCR beta chain was sequenced during a study of blood T cell repertoires in COVID-19. The V gene end was trimmed by 4 bases and the J gene end by 3 bases; junction bases not matched to a gene: 6. There are 16 residues in the CDR3. Germline V gives CDR1 LNHDA, CDR2 SQIVND (reference sequence). How the authors handled the data: Amplification of reference gene primers was used by the study to estimate nucleated cell counts. Repertoires were generated with immunoSEQ multiplex PCR, while TCRdb's copy carries only in-frame clones and drops some. V and J calls and clone size are given by that table; D and trimming were obtained from the DNA. The sample contains about 55,000 clones, about nine tenths of which appear only once. This clone has just one count.

The clonotype originates from a man aged 55 to 69 with active COVID-19. The chain combines TRBV19 with TRBJ1-5; 10 bases fit TRBD1. The sequenced sample consisted of peripheral blood. CDR3 nucleotide sequence: TGTGCCAGTAGTAAGACCGGGACAGGGGTCAATCAGCCCCAGCATTTT. This codes for CASSKTGTGVNQPQHF. Supplemented by reference TRBV19 and TRBJ1-5, the full variable domain reads DGGITQSPKYLFRKEGQNVTLSCEQNLNHDAMYWYRQDPGQGLRLIYYSQIVNDFQKGDIAEGYSVSREKKESFPLTVTSAQKNPTAFYLCASSKTGTGVNQPQHFGDGTRLSIL.